What follows are 30 T cell receptor beta chains derived from one specimen sequenced in a study of blood T cell repertoires in COVID-19. The table came from immunoSEQ multiplex PCR; TCRdb's copy has only in-frame clones and leaves some out. The sample lists under 250,000 clones, about nine tenths occurring once. The specimen was peripheral blood. Receptors were obtained from a woman in her sixties or seventies with acute or convalescent COVID-19.

The rearrangement joins TRBV18 to TRBJ2-7, with 8 bases lining up with TRBD1. Trimming removed 0 bases from V and 4 bases from J; junction bases left unmatched: 5. The V gene's germline CDR1 is KGHSH and CDR2 LQKENI. This CDR3 contains 15 residues. Here the CDR3 reads CASSPPGQGRYEQYF. The CDR3 DNA follows: TGTGCCAGCTCACCACCCGGACAGGGACGGTACGAGCAGTACTTC.

The chain recombines TRBV7-8 with TRBJ1-1, with D perhaps matching TRBD1 (6 bases). V gave up 5 bases and J gave up 7 bases, with 11 bases separating them. CDR3 size: 12 residues. CDR1 is SGHVS and CDR2 is FQNEAQ in the germline V gene. CDR3 sequence (DNA): TGTGCCAGCAGCCCACAGGGTCTTGAAGCTTTCTTT. Amino acid sequence: CASSPQGLEAFF.

V and J are TRBV7-3 and TRBJ2-3; D may be TRBD2 (6 bases). The V gene lost 1 base and the J gene lost 4 bases, with 12 bases spanning the gap. From germline, CDR1 is SGHTA and CDR2 FQGTGA. This CDR3 is 15 amino acids long. Here the CDR3 DNA reads TGTGCCAGCAGCTTAAGGGGTAGCGGCGCAGATACGCAGTATTTT. Encoded protein: CASSLRGSGADTQYF.

This sequence joins TRBV14 and TRBJ2-1, with TRBD2 matching 8 bases. This CDR3 is 15 amino acids long. CDR1 is SGHDN, CDR2 FVKESK, per germline. After removal of 4 bases from V and 4 bases from J, the junction contained 6 bases not matched to a gene. In DNA form, the CDR3 reads TGTGCCAGCAGCCCGAACGAGCGGGGGTACAATGAGCAGTTCTTC. Protein product: CASSPNERGYNEQFF.

This chain connects TRBV6-2 or TRBV6-3 to TRBJ2-7; D possibly corresponds to TRBD2 (7 bases). The V and J ends lost 2 bases and 2 bases respectively, with 13 bases between them. This CDR3 is built from 15 residues. From germline, CDR1 is MNHEY and CDR2 SVGEGT. CDR3 region: CASSYGVGGPYEQYF. The CDR3 nucleotides read TGTGCCAGCAGTTACGGGGTCGGGGGGCCCTACGAGCAGTACTTC.

This clone was detected a few times. Other DNA variants within this sample encode the same CDR3. The chain has TRBV30 and TRBJ1-5; D call uncertain. V lost 0 bases and J lost 4, with 7 bases in between. Germline loops: CDR1 GTSNPN, CDR2 SVGIG (reference sequence). CDR3 length equals 13 residues. CDR3: CAWSVRGNQPQHF. The CDR3 nucleotides read TGTGCCTGGAGTGTACGCGGGAATCAGCCCCAGCATTTT.

This sequence joins TRBV2 and TRBJ1-3; TRBD1 might be the D (6 bases). Germline lookup yields CDR1 SNHLY and CDR2 FYNNEI. The CDR3 has 15 residues. V lost 4 bases and J 2 bases, leaving 12 bases between the germline ends. The DNA of the CDR3 is TGTGCCAGCAGTGCCCAGGGGTTCACTGGAAACACCATATATTTT. Amino acid sequence: CASSAQGFTGNTIYF.

This clone appeared once. This rearrangement joins TRBV30 to TRBJ1-6; 9 bases agree with TRBD1. This CDR3 comprises 12 residues. Losses at the gene ends were 8 bases for V and 9 bases for J; bases not matched to a gene: 5. The V gene's germline CDR1 is GTSNPN and CDR2 SVGIG (reference sequence). The CDR3 is CARGQGGSPLHF. The CDR3 region has the DNA TGTGCCCGGGGACAGGGAGGTTCACCCCTCCACTTT.

J is TRBJ1-1 and V is TRBV11-2; D is unclear. The CDR3 sequence is 13 residues long. V lost 1 base, J lost 8 bases, and 11 bases lay in between. The V gene's germline CDR1 is SGHAT and CDR2 FQNNGV. As DNA, the CDR3 is TGTGCCAGCAGCTTAGCTCATAAGCCAGAAGCTTTCTTT. Translation: CASSLAHKPEAFF.

The chain combines TRBV5-4 with TRBJ2-2, with TRBD2 identical over 9 bases. The germline CDR1 and CDR2 sequences are SGHNT and YYREEE (reference sequence). The CDR3 contains 16 residues. The V gene end was trimmed by 3 bases and the J gene end by 7 bases; junction bases not matched to a gene: 10. CDR3 DNA: TGTGCCAGCAGCTCAGCGACGGCGGGGGGGTACGGGGAGCTGTTTTTT. Its translation is CASSSATAGGYGELFF.

The rearrangement uses TRBV15 and TRBJ1-3, with TRBD1 identical over 9 bases. The germline V gene has CDR1 LNHNV and CDR2 YYDKDF (reference sequence). Losses at the gene ends were 5 bases for V and 3 bases for J; bases not matched to a gene: 14. CDR3 length: 18 amino acids. For the CDR3, the DNA is TGTGCCACCAGCGAAACCGGACAGGGGATCGCTTATGGAAACACCATATATTTT. Amino acid sequence: CATSETGQGIAYGNTIYF.

The chain is built from TRBV4-3 and TRBJ2-5; no clear D gene. V was cut by 1 base and J by 7 bases, with 10 bases left in between. This CDR3 has 13 amino acids. Germline CDR1 LGHNA, CDR2 YSLEER. CDR3 region: CASSQVLTGTQYF. The CDR3 DNA is TGCGCCAGCAGCCAAGTACTAACCGGGACCCAGTACTTC.

This rearrangement joins TRBV5-1 to TRBJ1-5; possibly TRBD1 for D (5 bases). The germline V gene encodes CDR1 SGHRS and CDR2 YFSETQ. The CDR3 has 14 amino acids. V shed 0 bases and J shed 3 bases, with 7 bases lying between them. CDR3 region: CASSLGQLNQPQHF. CDR3 DNA: TGCGCCAGCAGCTTGGGACAGCTCAATCAGCCCCAGCATTTT.

The chain combines TRBV9 with TRBJ2-7; the match to TRBD2 covers 10 bases. The CDR3 length is 14 residues. The germline CDR1 and CDR2 sequences are SGDLS and YYNGEE. Trimming at V came to 3 bases and at J to 2 bases, leaving 2 bases not matched to a gene. As DNA, the CDR3 is TGTGCCAGCAGCGGGAGCGGGAGGGCCTACGAGCAGTACTTC. This gives the protein CASSGSGRAYEQYF.

The J gene is TRBJ2-5, the V gene TRBV11-2, with 7 bases lining up with TRBD2. The CDR3 sequence is 19 residues long. Trimming removed 5 bases from V and 3 bases from J; junction bases left unmatched: 21. Looked up from germline, CDR1 is SGHAT and CDR2 is FQNNGV. CDR3 nucleotide sequence: TGTGCCAGCAGCGCCCCAAGGAAGGGTTGGCGGGAGAGGGAAGAGACCCAGTACTTC. This encodes CASSAPRKGWREREETQYF. Full variable domain (remainder filled in from reference TRBV11-2 and TRBJ2-5): EAGVAQSPRYKIIEKRQSVAFWCNPISGHATLYWYQQILGQGPKLLIQFQNNGVVDDSQLPKDRFSAERLKGVDSTLKIQPAKLEDSAVYLCASSAPRKGWREREETQYFGPGTRLLVL.

The J gene is TRBJ1-6, the V gene TRBV6-6, with 7 bases aligning to TRBD1. Germline loops: CDR1 MNHNY, CDR2 SVGAGI (reference sequence). The CDR3 runs 16 residues. With V trimmed by 6 bases and J by 3 bases, 8 bases remained unmatched. CDR3 DNA: TGTGCCAGCAGCTCGGCCGGGACAGTCTATAATTCACCCCTCCACTTT. Its translation: CASSSAGTVYNSPLHF.

CDR3 region: CASSPIGTGKSYEQYF. Here the CDR3 DNA reads TGTGCCAGCTCACCGATAGGGACAGGGAAGTCCTACGAGCAGTACTTC. The rearrangement links TRBV18 to TRBJ2-7, with 9 bases lining up with TRBD1. The CDR3 runs 16 residues. The V and J ends lost 3 bases and 1 base, in that order; junction bases with no gene match: 7. CDR1 is KGHSH, CDR2 LQKENI, per germline.

The V gene is TRBV20-1, the J gene TRBJ2-5; D is unresolved. The germline gives CDR1 DFQATT, CDR2 SNEGSKA (reference sequence). This CDR3 has 11 residues. V was shortened by 0 bases and J by 5 bases, with 4 bases between the two germline ends. This chain's CDR3 is CSARDIETQYF. The CDR3 nucleotides are TGCAGTGCTAGAGATATTGAGACCCAGTACTTC.

The chain couples TRBV7-3 to TRBJ1-2; D uncertain. CDR1 and CDR2 from the germline V gene are SGHTA and FQGTGA. The CDR3 is 11 residues long. The V gene lost 8 bases and the J gene lost 4 bases, with 8 bases spanning the gap. The CDR3 DNA sequence: TGTGCCAGCCCCGGTGGCTATGGCTACACCTTC. Its translation is CASPGGYGYTF.

The V call is TRBV5-4, the J call TRBJ2-1; 9 nucleotides agree with TRBD2. Per germline, CDR1 SGHNT and CDR2 YYREEE (reference sequence). This CDR3 region has 15 residues. Trimming at V came to 4 bases and at J to 6 bases, leaving 8 bases not matched to a gene. This CDR3 reads CASSASGARSNEQFF. In DNA form, the CDR3 reads TGTGCCAGCAGCGCTAGCGGGGCCCGTAGCAATGAGCAGTTCTTC.

The CDR3 protein is CASRLPGQGYGYTF. The CDR3 region has the DNA TGTGCCAGTAGATTACCGGGACAGGGATATGGCTACACCTTC. The V call is TRBV19, the J call TRBJ1-2; TRBD1 matches at 9 bases. The germline gives CDR1 LNHDA, CDR2 SQIVND (reference sequence). The CDR3 has 14 residues. The trim removed 6 bases at V and 5 bases at J, leaving 7 bases unmatched.

The chain combines TRBV5-1 with TRBJ2-7; 8 nucleotides line up with TRBD2. The germline V gene has CDR1 SGHRS and CDR2 YFSETQ. The CDR3 length is 15 residues. Losses at the gene ends were 0 bases for V and 7 bases for J; bases not matched to a gene: 9. The CDR3 DNA follows: TGCGCCAGCAGCTTGGAGGCTAGCGGGTGGGGAGAGCAGTACTTC. This translates into CASSLEASGWGEQYF.

The rearrangement links TRBV7-9 to TRBJ2-5; no clear D gene. This CDR3 has 13 residues. V was cut by 5 bases and J by 3 bases, with 10 bases left in between. Germline V gives CDR1 SEHNR, CDR2 FQNEAQ (reference sequence). In DNA, the CDR3 is TGTGCCAGCAGCCCCCGTCGGGAAGAGACCCAGTACTTC. Translation gives CASSPRREETQYF.

V and J are TRBV5-5 and TRBJ2-1; D unclear. CDR3 length: 14 amino acids. CDR1 and CDR2 from the germline V gene are SGHKS and YYEKEE (reference sequence). Trimming removed 0 bases at V and 7 bases at J, with 11 bases between. The CDR3 DNA is TGTGCCAGCAGCTTGGAGTTGCGTCGGAATGAGCAGTTCTTC. Translating gives CASSLELRRNEQFF.

This clone was picked up a small number of times. The V and J genes are TRBV7-9 and TRBJ1-6; D is ambiguous. The germline V gene encodes CDR1 SEHNR and CDR2 FQNEAQ (reference sequence). The CDR3 covers 16 residues. The V and J ends lost 6 bases and 4 bases respectively, with 16 bases between them. For the CDR3, the DNA is TGTGCCAGCAGTTCCGGCGCAGGATTTTATAATTCACCCCTCCACTTT. As protein: CASSSGAGFYNSPLHF. The whole variable domain, remainder taken from reference TRBV7-9 and TRBJ1-6, is DTGVSQNPRHKITKRGQNVTFRCDPISEHNRLYWYRQTLGQGPEFLTYFQNEAQLEKSRLLSDRFSAERPKGSFSTLEIQRTEQGDSAMYLCASSSGAGFYNSPLHFGNGTRLTVT.

V is TRBV6-5 and J is TRBJ1-1; tentatively, D is TRBD1 (5 bases). Trimming took off 6 bases at V and 1 base at J, with 12 bases between the two ends. The CDR3 length is 14 residues. The germline V gene encodes CDR1 MNHEY and CDR2 SVGAGI. CDR3 amino acids: CASRYRQTNTEAFF. DNA of the CDR3: TGTGCCAGCAGATACCGACAGACGAACACTGAAGCTTTCTTT.

The CDR3 here is CASSESGQGSNTGELFF. The DNA of the CDR3 is TGCGCCAGCAGTGAGAGTGGGCAGGGTTCGAACACCGGGGAGCTGTTTTTT. The gene calls are TRBV10-2 and TRBJ2-2; TRBD1 is a possible D gene (5 bases). The CDR3 has 17 residues. Germline CDR1 reads WSHSY; CDR2 reads SAAADI. Between the trimmed V and J ends, which lost 2 bases and 0 bases, there was a span of 13 bases.

This chain connects TRBV14 to TRBJ1-1, with 7 bases that match TRBD1. The V gene's germline CDR1 is SGHDN and CDR2 FVKESK. The V segment lost 1 base and the J segment 5 bases; nucleotides outside the gene matches: 4. CDR3 length equals 14 residues. CDR3 residues: CASSQVQGKTEAFF. DNA for the CDR3: TGTGCCAGCAGCCAAGTACAGGGGAAGACTGAAGCTTTCTTT.

This chain joins TRBV5-1 and TRBJ2-5; D ambiguous. The CDR3 length is 11 residues. The V and J ends lost 9 bases and 5 bases respectively, with 11 bases between them. The V gene's germline CDR1 is SGHRS and CDR2 YFSETQ. Here the CDR3 reads CATQRSETQYF. The DNA of the CDR3 is TGCGCCACACAGAGATCCGAGACCCAGTACTTC.

The rearrangement links TRBV11-2 to TRBJ1-2; the D gene is possibly TRBD1 (5 bases). Trimming left V 2 bases short and J 2 bases short, with 21 bases between. The germline CDR1 and CDR2 sequences are SGHAT and FQNNGV. CDR3 size: 18 residues. The CDR3 protein is CASSLFGDLGARNYGYTF. The CDR3 nucleotides read TGTGCCAGCAGCTTATTCGGGGACTTAGGCGCTAGAAACTATGGCTACACCTTC.